A selection of T cell receptor beta chains follows, all from one sample in a study of blood T cell repertoires in COVID-19. Libraries were prepared by immunoSEQ multiplex PCR; TCRdb keeps only in-frame clonotypes and omits some of them. Of a few hundred thousand clones listed, nearly 90% are singletons. The source material was peripheral blood. These TCRs come from a woman aged 35 to 49 who had recovered from COVID-19. Both conserved end residues are part of each CDR3. Each record gives: D gene, V gene, J gene, CDR3 protein, CDR3 DNA. D genes are given only for firm matches.

d_gene: .
v_gene: TRBV12-3/TRBV12-4
j_gene: TRBJ2-1
CDR3aa: CASRSRRAGEQFF
CDR3nt: TGTGCCAGCAGATCCAGGCGGGCGGGTGAGCAGTTCTTC

d_gene: TRBD1
v_gene: TRBV19
j_gene: TRBJ2-6
CDR3aa: CASSNPQGAGGANVLTF
CDR3nt: TGTGCCAGTTCAAACCCACAGGGGGCAGGTGGGGCCAACGTCCTGACTTTC

d_gene: TRBD2
v_gene: TRBV5-1
j_gene: TRBJ2-3
CDR3aa: CASSPGTSGGDTQYF
CDR3nt: TGCGCCAGCAGCCCCGGGACTAGCGGTGGGGATACGCAGTATTTT

d_gene: .
v_gene: TRBV6-5
j_gene: TRBJ2-1
CDR3aa: CAIGHTYNEQFF
CDR3nt: TGTGCTATCGGTCATACCTACAATGAGCAGTTCTTC

d_gene: .
v_gene: TRBV11-2
j_gene: TRBJ2-1
CDR3aa: CASSASPSSYNEQFF
CDR3nt: TGTGCCAGCAGCGCGAGCCCGAGCTCCTACAATGAGCAGTTCTTC

d_gene: .
v_gene: TRBV2
j_gene: TRBJ1-4
CDR3aa: CASHNRAQGEKLFF
CDR3nt: TGTGCCAGCCATAATCGGGCTCAGGGGGAAAAACTGTTTTTT

d_gene: .
v_gene: TRBV6-5
j_gene: TRBJ2-5
CDR3aa: CASSRGETQYF
CDR3nt: TGTGCCAGCTCCAGGGGAGAGACCCAGTACTTC

d_gene: .
v_gene: TRBV6-5
j_gene: TRBJ2-3
CDR3aa: CASSYLASTTDTQYF
CDR3nt: TGTGCCAGCAGTTACTTGGCTAGCACTACAGATACGCAGTATTTT

d_gene: TRBD2
v_gene: TRBV7-9
j_gene: TRBJ2-5
CDR3aa: CASSPGTSGSQETQYF
CDR3nt: TGTGCCAGCAGCCCGGGGACTAGCGGGAGCCAAGAGACCCAGTACTTC

d_gene: .
v_gene: TRBV7-2
j_gene: TRBJ2-2
CDR3aa: CASSFDMAGELFF
CDR3nt: TGTGCCAGCAGCTTTGACATGGCCGGGGAGCTGTTTTTT

d_gene: TRBD1
v_gene: TRBV9
j_gene: TRBJ2-2
CDR3aa: CASSGTGGEAGELFF
CDR3nt: TGTGCCAGCAGCGGCACAGGGGGCGAAGCGGGGGAGCTGTTTTTT

d_gene: .
v_gene: TRBV20-1
j_gene: TRBJ2-1
CDR3aa: CSASSEREQFF
CDR3nt: TGCAGTGCTAGTTCCGAGCGGGAGCAGTTCTTC

d_gene: .
v_gene: TRBV20-1
j_gene: TRBJ2-7
CDR3aa: CSAHGESEQYF
CDR3nt: TGCAGTGCTCACGGAGAGAGTGAGCAGTACTTC

d_gene: .
v_gene: TRBV12-3/TRBV12-4
j_gene: TRBJ1-2
CDR3aa: CASSLFFSEGYTF
CDR3nt: TGTGCCAGCAGTTTATTCTTCTCGGAGGGCTACACCTTC

d_gene: TRBD1
v_gene: TRBV6-1
j_gene: TRBJ1-5
CDR3aa: CASSELGTGGSPQHF
CDR3nt: TGTGCCAGCAGTGAACTCGGGACAGGTGGTTCGCCCCAGCATTTT

d_gene: TRBD1
v_gene: TRBV7-3
j_gene: TRBJ2-7
CDR3aa: CAPRDRAYEQYF
CDR3nt: TGTGCCCCTCGGGACAGGGCCTACGAGCAGTACTTC

d_gene: TRBD2
v_gene: TRBV11-2
j_gene: TRBJ2-5
CDR3aa: CASSSGVAGAAKTQYF
CDR3nt: TGTGCCAGCAGCTCCGGTGTAGCGGGAGCGGCGAAGACCCAGTACTTC

d_gene: .
v_gene: TRBV6-6
j_gene: TRBJ1-6
CDR3aa: CASSSEWGGANSPLHF
CDR3nt: TGTGCCAGCAGTTCTGAGTGGGGAGGGGCGAATTCACCCCTCCACTTT

d_gene: .
v_gene: TRBV5-4
j_gene: TRBJ1-4
CDR3aa: CASRSWGGNEKLFF
CDR3nt: TGTGCCAGCAGAAGCTGGGGAGGTAATGAAAAACTGTTTTTT

d_gene: .
v_gene: TRBV7-3
j_gene: TRBJ2-3
CDR3aa: CASSLMSITDTQYF
CDR3nt: TGTGCCAGCAGCTTAATGTCCATCACAGATACGCAGTATTTT

d_gene: .
v_gene: TRBV4-1
j_gene: TRBJ2-2
CDR3aa: CASSQISATGELFF
CDR3nt: TGCGCCAGCAGCCAAATCAGCGCTACCGGGGAGCTGTTTTTT

d_gene: TRBD1
v_gene: TRBV2
j_gene: TRBJ1-1
CDR3aa: CASRTGGTEAFF
CDR3nt: TGTGCCAGCAGGACAGGGGGGACTGAAGCTTTCTTT

d_gene: .
v_gene: TRBV6-5
j_gene: TRBJ1-2
CDR3aa: CASSSVSYGYTF
CDR3nt: TGTGCCAGCAGCTCAGTTTCCTATGGCTACACCTTC

d_gene: .
v_gene: TRBV5-3
j_gene: TRBJ1-2
CDR3aa: CARSLGYRDILCYGYTF
CDR3nt: TGTGCCAGAAGCTTGGGTTACAGGGACATCCTCTGCTATGGCTACACCTTC